This T cell receptor (beta chain) is drawn from a study of CD8 T cells in Susac syndrome. Random hexamers were used to reverse transcribe the RNA input (roughly 0.5 to 1 ug). TCRdb itself ran the immunoSEQ multiplex PCR reads through MiXCR, one entry per CDR3 protein. The data hold roughly 120,000 distinct CDR3 sequences, with 85% to 95% observed a single time. A note on this clonotype: At one end, the junction sequence differs from germline, possibly due to a read error.

There are 14 residues in the CDR3. V is TRBV12-3 or TRBV12-4 and J is TRBJ1-1, with 9 bases fitting TRBD1. Sequencing input: CD4+ T cells from PBMCs. The sequence came from a human donor with multiple sclerosis. Written as DNA, the CDR3 is TGTGCCAGCAGTCACGGGACAGGGAACCCTGAAGCTTTCTTT. Protein sequence: CASSHGTGNPEAFF.